This TCR beta chain was documented in a study of CXCR3-negative and CXCR3-positive naive CD8 T cells. Points from the study as a whole: Unlike memory cells, which differed, naive CXCR3-negative and CXCR3-positive cells had similar TRBV-TRBJ usage. Naive cells positive for CXCR3 carried more hydrophobic TRB CDR3s than CXCR3-negative ones.

The libraries of TRB cDNA were constructed through 5' RACE using UMI labels. TCRdb reprocessed the 5' RACE reads and stores each CDR3 protein as one record, lacking DNA. The sample has tens of thousands of distinct CDR3 sequences. The CD45RO-CCR7+CD27+CD95- phenotype denoted naive CD8+ T cells. Of note for this clonotype: Its antigen is as yet unknown.

CDR1 is MRHNA, CDR2 SNTAGT, per germline. The CDR3 extends over 14 amino acids. This receptor was obtained from a human donor in good health. Some clones in this sample may be carry-over from other donors' samples. The sample consisted of naive CXCR3+ CD8+ T cells from blood. Subset in this sample: CD45RO-CCR7+CD27+CD95- naive CD8+ T cells expressing CXCR3 (TNR3+). The chain recombines TRBV6-4 with TRBJ2-3; the D gene TCRdb calls, TRBD2, cannot be checked with no DNA. The CDR3 protein is CASSAEGDSDTQYF.